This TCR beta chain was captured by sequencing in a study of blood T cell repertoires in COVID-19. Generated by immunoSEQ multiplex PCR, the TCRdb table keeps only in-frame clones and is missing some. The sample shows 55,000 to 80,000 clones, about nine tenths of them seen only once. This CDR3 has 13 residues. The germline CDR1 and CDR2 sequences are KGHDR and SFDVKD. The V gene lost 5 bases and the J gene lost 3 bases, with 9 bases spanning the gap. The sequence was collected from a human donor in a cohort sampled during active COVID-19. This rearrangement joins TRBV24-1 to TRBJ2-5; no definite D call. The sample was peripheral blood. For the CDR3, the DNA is TGTGCCACCAGTGCCTTACAAGAAGAGACCCAGTACTTC. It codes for CATSALQEETQYF.